A selection of T cell receptor beta chains follows, all from one sample in a study of identical twins. In TCRdb, the 5' RACE reads were re-called with MiXCR into one record per CDR3 protein. The sample lists approximately 470,000 distinct CDR3 sequences; approximately 15% were seen once. Separately, the same data were catalogued under a study of yellow fever vaccine responses in identical twins.

Sequences were obtained from CD4+ T cells sorted from blood. Source of these receptors: a woman between 18 and 29 years old in good health. CDR3s include the opening cysteine and the closing phenylalanine or tryptophan. Fields, in order: D gene, clone size, J gene, V gene, CDR3 DNA, CDR3 protein. D genes are given only for firm matches. The size entry is marked missing in some rows and otherwise reads once, few, many or a size class.

>TRBD2|few|TRBJ2-5|TRBV5-6
TGTGCCAGCAGCTTTTTAGCGGGAGGGAAAGAGACCCAGTACTTC
CASSFLAGGKETQYF
>.|.|TRBJ2-3|TRBV9
TGTGCCAGCAGCACAGGTGGGATCCCCACCACAGATACGCAGTATTTT
CASSTGGIPTTDTQYF
>.|few|TRBJ1-5|TRBV6-1
TGTGCCAGCAGTGAAGCTGCGCAGAACAATCAGCCCCAGCATTTT
CASSEAAQNNQPQHF
>TRBD2|.|TRBJ2-3|TRBV7-9
TGTGCCAGCAGCTGGGTCAGCGGGAGCGATACGCAGTATTTT
CASSWVSGSDTQYF
>.|.|TRBJ1-5|TRBV6-5
TGTGCCAGCAGTTACTCAGGGGATCAGCCCCAGCATTTT
CASSYSGDQPQHF
>.|few|TRBJ2-5|TRBV10-3
TGTGCCATCAGTGAACAGTCCCAAGAGACCCAGTACTTC
CAISEQSQETQYF
>.|.|TRBJ1-1|TRBV5-1
TGCGCCAGCAGCTATGATAGGGGCGACACTGAAGCTTTCTTT
CASSYDRGDTEAFF
>TRBD2|.|TRBJ2-7|TRBV6-5
TGTGCCAGCAGTTACAATGGTTTGGGACTAGCGGGGCCTTACGAGCAGTACTTC
CASSYNGLGLAGPYEQYF
>TRBD2|.|TRBJ2-2|TRBV5-6
TGTGCCAGCAGCTGGACTAGCGGGAGGGACACCGGGGAGCTGTTTTTT
CASSWTSGRDTGELFF
>.|many|TRBJ1-4|TRBV5-1
TGCGCCAGCGCTCGTTCCGCAACTAATGAAAAACTGTTTTTT
CASARSATNEKLFF
>TRBD2|.|TRBJ2-7|TRBV10-2
TGCGCCAGCAGTACCCCTAGCGGGAGAATCTACGAGCAGTACTTC
CASSTPSGRIYEQYF
>.|.|TRBJ2-1|TRBV5-1
TGCGCCAGCAGCTTCTTCGGGGGGCGAAGTTACAATGAGCAGTTCTTC
CASSFFGGRSYNEQFF
>TRBD1|.|TRBJ2-7|TRBV7-2
TGTGCCAGCGCGGGACAGGGGGCTTACGAGCAGTACTTC
CASAGQGAYEQYF
>TRBD1|few|TRBJ1-4|TRBV10-3
TGTGCCATCTCACGGACAGGGGGCGATGAAAAACTGTTTTTT
CAISRTGGDEKLFF
>.|few|TRBJ2-5|TRBV6-1
TGTGCCAGCAGGACCGCACTAGCCGTTCAAGAGACCCAGTACTTC
CASRTALAVQETQYF